This is a list of T cell receptor beta chains from one sample in a study of tumor and adjacent non-tumor tissue in lung cancer. Via MiXCR, TCRdb re-called the multiplex PCR reads, giving one row per CDR3 protein. The sample carries roughly 69,000 distinct CDR3 sequences, around three quarters recorded once. Sequencing was done on a sample of distant non-tumor lung tissue. These receptor sequences come from a man between 60 and 75 years old with non-small cell lung cancer. Each CDR3 is given with its conserved first and last residue. A D gene is named only where the DNA matches it firmly. Expanded clones get a size class; other rows say once, few or many, or leave the size out.

V gene: TRBV6-1; D gene: NA; J gene: TRBJ2-1; clone size: NA; CDR3 DNA: TGTGTCAGCAGTGAGTCCGTGCGGCTTAGGAGGAATGAACAGTTCTTC; CDR3 protein: CVSSESVRLRRNEQFF
V gene: TRBV20-1; D gene: NA; J gene: TRBJ1-5; clone size: many; CDR3 DNA: TGCAGTGCTAGAGATGACAGCCAGCCCCAGCATTTT; CDR3 protein: CSARDDSQPQHF
V gene: TRBV9; D gene: TRBD1; J gene: TRBJ2-6; clone size: NA; CDR3 DNA: TGTGCCAGCAGCGTGGGGACAGGGGGTTTTAGCTCTGGGGCCAACGTCCTGACTTTC; CDR3 protein: CASSVGTGGFSSGANVLTF
V gene: TRBV6-5; D gene: NA; J gene: TRBJ2-1; clone size: NA; CDR3 DNA: TGTGCCAGCATTTTAAGGGCAGGAGTGTGGTACAATGAGCAGTTCTTC; CDR3 protein: CASILRAGVWYNEQFF
V gene: TRBV20-1; D gene: NA; J gene: TRBJ2-3; clone size: few; CDR3 DNA: TGTAGTGCTAGAGCCCTGGGCAGGGCGGACGATACGCAGTATTTT; CDR3 protein: CSARALGRADDTQYF
V gene: TRBV4-1; D gene: TRBD1; J gene: TRBJ2-7; clone size: NA; CDR3 DNA: TGCGCCAGCAGTCGCAAACCCATACTCAACAGGGGTTGGCAGTACGAGCAGTACTTC; CDR3 protein: CASSRKPILNRGWQYEQYF
V gene: TRBV28; D gene: NA; J gene: TRBJ2-7; clone size: NA; CDR3 DNA: TGTGCCATCAGTGCTTCCGGGGCAGCATACGAGCAGTACTTC; CDR3 protein: CAISASGAAYEQYF
V gene: TRBV11-3; D gene: NA; J gene: TRBJ2-6; clone size: NA; CDR3 DNA: TGTGCCAGCAGCAGGGGAATCTCTGGGGCCAACGTCCTGACTTTC; CDR3 protein: CASSRGISGANVLTF
V gene: TRBV28; D gene: NA; J gene: TRBJ2-7; clone size: many; CDR3 DNA: TGTGCCAGCAGCCTTACAAGAGAGCAGTACTTC; CDR3 protein: CASSLTREQYF
V gene: TRBV5-1; D gene: TRBD1; J gene: TRBJ1-4; clone size: many; CDR3 DNA: TGCGCCAGCAGCTTGGCCGGGACAGCTAATGAAAAACTGTTTTTT; CDR3 protein: CASSLAGTANEKLFF
V gene: TRBV6-2/TRBV6-3; D gene: NA; J gene: TRBJ2-7; clone size: NA; CDR3 DNA: TGTGCCAGCAGTTCGCTAGCGAAACGGTATGAGCAGTACTTC; CDR3 protein: CASSSLAKRYEQYF
V gene: TRBV29-1; D gene: NA; J gene: TRBJ2-3; clone size: NA; CDR3 DNA: TGCAGCGTTCACCACCCGACAGGGACTAACACAGATACGCAATATTTT; CDR3 protein: CSVHHPTGTNTDTQYF
V gene: TRBV29-1; D gene: NA; J gene: TRBJ2-3; clone size: NA; CDR3 DNA: TGCAGCGTTCCCCGAGGTCATGATTTAAGCACAGTTACGCAGTATTTT; CDR3 protein: CSVPRGHDLSTVTQYF
V gene: TRBV4-2; D gene: NA; J gene: TRBJ1-2; clone size: NA; CDR3 DNA: TGTGCCAGCAGCCAAGGTAGTGCGGAGACAATATATGGCTACACCTTC; CDR3 protein: CASSQGSAETIYGYTF
V gene: TRBV11-2; D gene: NA; J gene: TRBJ2-1; clone size: NA; CDR3 DNA: TGTGACAGCAGCTTCCAAACGAGTGCCGAGCAGTCCTTC; CDR3 protein: CDSSFQTSAEQSF
V gene: TRBV6-5; D gene: NA; J gene: TRBJ1-2; clone size: NA; CDR3 DNA: TGTGCCAGCAGTCGACGGGGTGGGAATGACTATGTCTACACCTTC; CDR3 protein: CASSRRGGNDYVYTF
V gene: TRBV7-8; D gene: TRBD2; J gene: TRBJ2-1; clone size: NA; CDR3 DNA: TGTGCCAACAGCTCCAAGGGTCTAGCGGGGAACAATGAGCAGTTCTTC; CDR3 protein: CANSSKGLAGNNEQFF
V gene: TRBV6-1; D gene: NA; J gene: TRBJ2-5; clone size: many; CDR3 DNA: TGTGCCAGCAGTGCTGCTGGGACCCAAGAGACCCAGTACTTC; CDR3 protein: CASSAAGTQETQYF
V gene: TRBV6-6; D gene: TRBD2; J gene: TRBJ2-1; clone size: NA; CDR3 DNA: TGTGACAGCAGTTACTGGAGGGGCGGGAGTCTCCCTGAGCAGTTCTTC; CDR3 protein: CDSSYWRGGSLPEQFF
V gene: TRBV11-2; D gene: NA; J gene: TRBJ2-2; clone size: NA; CDR3 DNA: TGTGCCAGCTGCTTTAACGCGGGCGGGAAGCTGTTTTTT; CDR3 protein: CASCFNAGGKLFF
V gene: TRBV12-3/TRBV12-4; D gene: TRBD2; J gene: TRBJ2-4; clone size: NA; CDR3 DNA: TGTGCCAGCAGTTTTGAGGGAGGGTCGCCGGGGAAAAACATTCAGTATTTC; CDR3 protein: CASSFEGGSPGKNIQYF
V gene: TRBV5-5; D gene: NA; J gene: TRBJ2-3; clone size: NA; CDR3 DNA: TGTGCCAGCGGCGGGCTTGAAGACACAGATACGCAGTATTTT; CDR3 protein: CASGGLEDTDTQYF
V gene: TRBV11-1; D gene: NA; J gene: TRBJ1-1; clone size: few; CDR3 DNA: TGTGCCAGCAGCCACGGACAGACGAACACTGAAGCTTTCTTT; CDR3 protein: CASSHGQTNTEAFF
V gene: TRBV13; D gene: NA; J gene: TRBJ2-3; clone size: NA; CDR3 DNA: TGTGCCAGCAGCTTATTGAGACAGAACACAGATACACAGTATTTT; CDR3 protein: CASSLLRQNTDTQYF
V gene: TRBV11-3; D gene: TRBD2; J gene: TRBJ2-1; clone size: NA; CDR3 DNA: TGTGCCAGTAGCTCCCAGGGACTAGCGGGGAAGAATGAACAGTTCTTC; CDR3 protein: CASSSQGLAGKNEQFF
V gene: TRBV28; D gene: NA; J gene: TRBJ2-3; clone size: NA; CDR3 DNA: TGTGCCAGCAGTCCCTTCTGGGCTAGCAGGAGGGCCCCGGATGCGCAGTATTTT; CDR3 protein: CASSPFWASRRAPDAQYF
V gene: TRBV28; D gene: NA; J gene: TRBJ1-5; clone size: NA; CDR3 DNA: TGTGCCAGCAGTTTATTCACGTTTCAGGCGGGATTCAATCAGCACCAGCATTTT; CDR3 protein: CASSLFTFQAGFNQHQHF
V gene: TRBV20-1; D gene: TRBD2; J gene: TRBJ2-1; clone size: NA; CDR3 DNA: TGCTGTGCTAGATTAGCCGGGAGGGTCTCAAATGAGCAGTTCTTC; CDR3 protein: CCARLAGRVSNEQFF
V gene: TRBV6-2/TRBV6-3; D gene: TRBD2; J gene: TRBJ2-7; clone size: NA; CDR3 DNA: TGTGCCAGCAGACCCAGCGGGGAAACCTACGGACAATACTTC; CDR3 protein: CASRPSGETYGQYF
V gene: TRBV11-1; D gene: NA; J gene: TRBJ2-5; clone size: NA; CDR3 DNA: TGTGCCAGCGGCAAAGACACATACCAAGAGACCCAATACTTC; CDR3 protein: CASGKDTYQETQYF
V gene: TRBV5-4; D gene: TRBD1; J gene: TRBJ1-1; clone size: NA; CDR3 DNA: TGTGCCAGCAGCCCGACAGGGAGGAACACTGAAGTCTTCTTT; CDR3 protein: CASSPTGRNTEVFF
V gene: TRBV11-2; D gene: NA; J gene: TRBJ2-5; clone size: many; CDR3 DNA: TGTGCCAGCAGCTTAGACCAAGAGACCCAGTACTTC; CDR3 protein: CASSLDQETQYF
V gene: TRBV4-1; D gene: TRBD2; J gene: TRBJ2-5; clone size: NA; CDR3 DNA: TGCGCCAGCAGCCAAGTAACTAGCGGGATTATGCAAGAGACCCAGTACTTT; CDR3 protein: CASSQVTSGIMQETQYF
V gene: TRBV4-2; D gene: NA; J gene: TRBJ2-7; clone size: NA; CDR3 DNA: TGTGGCAGTAGCCCCGGCGGTAGCGAAAACTACGAGCAGTACTTC; CDR3 protein: CGSSPGGSENYEQYF
V gene: TRBV13; D gene: TRBD2; J gene: TRBJ2-1; clone size: NA; CDR3 DNA: TGTGCCAGCAGCTTGCAGACTAGCGCCTGGAATGAGCAGTTCTTT; CDR3 protein: CASSLQTSAWNEQFF
V gene: TRBV12-3/TRBV12-4; D gene: NA; J gene: TRBJ2-7; clone size: NA; CDR3 DNA: TGTGCCAGCAGTTCGTACTCAGGGCTGGGGTCTTACGAGCAGTACTTC; CDR3 protein: CASSSYSGLGSYEQYF
V gene: TRBV29-1; D gene: TRBD1; J gene: TRBJ1-1; clone size: NA; CDR3 DNA: TGCAGCACTTCTGCAGGGGGGGACGCTGAAGCTTTCTTT; CDR3 protein: CSTSAGGDAEAFF
V gene: TRBV6-5; D gene: TRBD1; J gene: TRBJ1-2; clone size: NA; CDR3 DNA: TGTGCCAGCATGTCAGTTAGCAGGGGGGAGTCTGACTACACCTTC; CDR3 protein: CASMSVSRGESDYTF
V gene: TRBV29-1; D gene: NA; J gene: TRBJ2-7; clone size: NA; CDR3 DNA: TGCAGCGCATTAAGGGGGGGACAGTGTTCCCACGAGCAGTACTTC; CDR3 protein: CSALRGGQCSHEQYF
V gene: TRBV29-1; D gene: TRBD1; J gene: TRBJ2-7; clone size: NA; CDR3 DNA: TGCAGCGTCCCCCGTGGACAGGAGAACGAGCAGTACTTC; CDR3 protein: CSVPRGQENEQYF
V gene: TRBV11-1; D gene: NA; J gene: TRBJ2-2; clone size: NA; CDR3 DNA: TGTGACAGCAGCTGTAGTACTGGCACCGGGGAGCTGTTTTTT; CDR3 protein: CDSSCSTGTGELFF
V gene: TRBV24-1; D gene: NA; J gene: TRBJ2-7; clone size: once; CDR3 DNA: TGTGTCACCAGTGACCCCGCCCGACAGTCACCTACTTTGGAGCATTACTTC; CDR3 protein: CVTSDPARQSPTLEHYF
V gene: TRBV28; D gene: TRBD2; J gene: TRBJ2-7; clone size: many; CDR3 DNA: TGTGCCAGCAAGGCGGCGGCGGGAGTGGCCCGAACGTACGAGCAGTACTTC; CDR3 protein: CASKAAAGVARTYEQYF
V gene: TRBV11-1; D gene: NA; J gene: TRBJ2-2; clone size: NA; CDR3 DNA: TGTGCCAGCAGCTTTAGTAGTGGCATCGGGGAACTGTTTTTT; CDR3 protein: CASSFSSGIGELFF
V gene: TRBV6-6; D gene: TRBD1; J gene: TRBJ2-7; clone size: NA; CDR3 DNA: TGTGCCAGCAGCCGGACAGGGATCTACAAGCAGTACTTC; CDR3 protein: CASSRTGIYKQYF
V gene: TRBV4-1; D gene: NA; J gene: TRBJ1-6; clone size: NA; CDR3 DNA: TGCGCCAGCTCGACCGGGGCAGTGAATACACCCCTCCACTTT; CDR3 protein: CASSTGAVNTPLHF
V gene: TRBV6-5; D gene: TRBD1; J gene: TRBJ1-6; clone size: NA; CDR3 DNA: TGTGTCAGCAGTTTTACCGGGACAGGTTCTTCATCCCTCCACTTT; CDR3 protein: CVSSFTGTGSSSLHF
V gene: TRBV5-1; D gene: NA; J gene: TRBJ2-7; clone size: NA; CDR3 DNA: TGCGCCAGCAGCATAGAGGGGGACGGCTACGAGCAGTACTTC; CDR3 protein: CASSIEGDGYEQYF
V gene: TRBV5-1; D gene: NA; J gene: TRBJ2-5; clone size: NA; CDR3 DNA: TGCGCCAGCAGCTTGGGACCGGCAGGGTACCAAGAGACCCAGTATTTC; CDR3 protein: CASSLGPAGYQETQYF
V gene: TRBV28; D gene: NA; J gene: TRBJ2-5; clone size: many; CDR3 DNA: TGTGCCAGCACACCAACCCGGGACCAAGAGACCCAGTACTTC; CDR3 protein: CASTPTRDQETQYF
V gene: TRBV7-9; D gene: NA; J gene: TRBJ2-7; clone size: NA; CDR3 DNA: TGTGCCGGCAGCTCATGGACCGGCTACGAGCAGTACTTT; CDR3 protein: CAGSSWTGYEQYF
V gene: TRBV6-5; D gene: NA; J gene: TRBJ2-4; clone size: NA; CDR3 DNA: TGTACTAGCAGTTACAACCGGGGTTCGGGGAGCATTCAGTACTTC; CDR3 protein: CTSSYNRGSGSIQYF
V gene: TRBV12-3/TRBV12-4; D gene: NA; J gene: TRBJ1-6; clone size: NA; CDR3 DNA: TGTGCCAGCAGTTTTGAGTCCCTATATTCACCCCTCCACTTT; CDR3 protein: CASSFESLYSPLHF
V gene: TRBV29-1; D gene: NA; J gene: TRBJ1-6; clone size: NA; CDR3 DNA: TGCAGCGGTCAGGAGAGAACCTATAATTCACCCCTCCACTTT; CDR3 protein: CSGQERTYNSPLHF
V gene: TRBV19; D gene: TRBD2; J gene: TRBJ2-1; clone size: NA; CDR3 DNA: TGTGCCGGTAGTATAGAAGCGGGAGAATTCCATGAGCAGTTCTTC; CDR3 protein: CAGSIEAGEFHEQFF
V gene: TRBV29-1; D gene: TRBD1; J gene: TRBJ2-7; clone size: NA; CDR3 DNA: TGCAGCGCCACAGGGGGTACTGAGCAGTACTTC; CDR3 protein: CSATGGTEQYF
V gene: TRBV4-1; D gene: TRBD1; J gene: TRBJ1-2; clone size: NA; CDR3 DNA: TGCGCCATCAGCCAAGACACAGGGACAGGGTACGTCAACTATGGCTACACCTTC; CDR3 protein: CAISQDTGTGYVNYGYTF
V gene: TRBV6-5; D gene: TRBD1; J gene: TRBJ2-7; clone size: NA; CDR3 DNA: TGTGCCAACAGAGACTCGACAGGGTCAGGCGAGCAGTACTTC; CDR3 protein: CANRDSTGSGEQYF